Listed below are T cell receptor beta chains from one sample, sequenced in a study of T cell responses to AZD1222 COVID-19 vaccine. Sequenced by immunoSEQ multiplex PCR; TCRdb stores in-frame clones only, minus some. The table lists approximately 120,000 clones, more than 80% of them singletons, with approximately 4.4% in the top ten. Sequences were derived from peripheral blood, sampled 28 days after the second AZD1222 dose. Source of these receptors: an adult who received the AZD1222 COVID-19 vaccine. Both conserved end residues are part of each CDR3. Each record gives: D gene, clone size, V gene, J gene, CDR3 DNA, CDR3 protein. The D gene is left open where the match is weak. For some rows the clone size is stated as once, few or many, or as a class when expanded; others skip it.

d_gene: -
abundance: few
v_gene: TRBV7-2
j_gene: TRBJ1-6
CDR3nt: TGTGCCAGCAGCTCTGGGACGGACCATTCACCCCTCCACTTT
CDR3aa: CASSSGTDHSPLHF

d_gene: -
abundance: once
v_gene: TRBV5-1
j_gene: TRBJ1-2
CDR3nt: TGCGCCAGCAGCTTGGGGGACTATGGCTACACCTTC
CDR3aa: CASSLGDYGYTF

d_gene: -
abundance: -
v_gene: TRBV2
j_gene: TRBJ1-1
CDR3nt: TGTGCCAGCAGTGTAGACGCAGGGAGGGCTGAAGCTTTCTTT
CDR3aa: CASSVDAGRAEAFF

d_gene: TRBD2
abundance: -
v_gene: TRBV19
j_gene: TRBJ2-2
CDR3nt: TGTGCCAGTAGTATCCCGACTAGCGGGGGCACCGGGGAGCTGTTTTTT
CDR3aa: CASSIPTSGGTGELFF

d_gene: -
abundance: -
v_gene: TRBV7-2
j_gene: TRBJ2-7
CDR3nt: TGTGCCAGCAGCTTAGTCAGGGATTCCTACGAGCAGTACTTC
CDR3aa: CASSLVRDSYEQYF

d_gene: TRBD1
abundance: -
v_gene: TRBV11-3
j_gene: TRBJ1-5
CDR3nt: TGTGCCAGCAGCCAAGGGACAGTTCTTTGGGATCAGCCCCAGCATTTT
CDR3aa: CASSQGTVLWDQPQHF

d_gene: TRBD1
abundance: -
v_gene: TRBV28
j_gene: TRBJ1-2
CDR3nt: TGTGCCAGCAGTAGACGGGACAGGGCATTGGGGGACTATGGCTACACCTTC
CDR3aa: CASSRRDRALGDYGYTF

d_gene: -
abundance: -
v_gene: TRBV11-2
j_gene: TRBJ1-2
CDR3nt: TGTGCCAGCAATTTTTTGGGCGGGGCTGTGGATGGCTACACCTTC
CDR3aa: CASNFLGGAVDGYTF

d_gene: -
abundance: -
v_gene: TRBV12-3/TRBV12-4
j_gene: TRBJ1-5
CDR3nt: TGTGCCACCTCACAGGATAGCAATCAGCCCCAGCATTTT
CDR3aa: CATSQDSNQPQHF

d_gene: TRBD2
abundance: -
v_gene: TRBV25-1
j_gene: TRBJ2-5
CDR3nt: TGTGCCAGCAGTGCTAGCGGGGGCTCAGAGACCCAGTACTTC
CDR3aa: CASSASGGSETQYF

d_gene: -
abundance: -
v_gene: TRBV6-6
j_gene: TRBJ1-4
CDR3nt: TGTGCCAGCAGTCATAATGAAAAACTGTTTTTT
CDR3aa: CASSHNEKLFF

d_gene: TRBD1
abundance: -
v_gene: TRBV5-1
j_gene: TRBJ2-7
CDR3nt: TGCGCCAGCAGTTATCCTTCCGGGACAGGAATAGACGAGCAGTACTTC
CDR3aa: CASSYPSGTGIDEQYF

d_gene: -
abundance: few
v_gene: TRBV27
j_gene: TRBJ1-5
CDR3nt: TGTGCCAGCAGGTTAGGAGCGCTTAGCAATCAGCCCCAGCATTTT
CDR3aa: CASRLGALSNQPQHF

d_gene: -
abundance: -
v_gene: TRBV11-3
j_gene: TRBJ2-1
CDR3nt: TGTGCCAGCAGCTCCCCAAGAACTTTTAACAATGAGCAGTTCTTC
CDR3aa: CASSSPRTFNNEQFF

d_gene: -
abundance: -
v_gene: TRBV29-1
j_gene: TRBJ2-3
CDR3nt: TGCAGCGTCTGCTGGCAGGATACTAGCACAGATACGCAGTATTTT
CDR3aa: CSVCWQDTSTDTQYF

d_gene: -
abundance: -
v_gene: TRBV7-2
j_gene: TRBJ2-7
CDR3nt: TGTGCCAGCAGCTTATCACGAGACTCGGCGGTCCACGAGCAGTACTTC
CDR3aa: CASSLSRDSAVHEQYF

d_gene: TRBD1
abundance: few
v_gene: TRBV5-5
j_gene: TRBJ2-7
CDR3nt: TGTGCCAGCAGCCCGACAGGGGGGAGTCGGTACGAGCAGTACTTC
CDR3aa: CASSPTGGSRYEQYF

d_gene: -
abundance: -
v_gene: TRBV3-1/TRBV3-2
j_gene: TRBJ2-3
CDR3nt: TGTGCCAGCAGCCAAGATCTGGGGCCTTACACAGATACGCAGTATTTT
CDR3aa: CASSQDLGPYTDTQYF

d_gene: TRBD1
abundance: -
v_gene: TRBV27
j_gene: TRBJ1-2
CDR3nt: TGTGCCAGCAGTCCCACCCATGCAGGACAGGGGGACGGCTACACCTTC
CDR3aa: CASSPTHAGQGDGYTF

d_gene: -
abundance: -
v_gene: TRBV7-9
j_gene: TRBJ1-6
CDR3nt: TGTGCCAGCAGCTTCAGCGAATCCTCACCCCTCCACTTT
CDR3aa: CASSFSESSPLHF

d_gene: -
abundance: -
v_gene: TRBV5-6
j_gene: TRBJ1-1
CDR3nt: TGTGCCAGCAGCTTGGATCAGGGGAGCATGAACACTGAAGCTTTCTTT
CDR3aa: CASSLDQGSMNTEAFF

d_gene: TRBD1
abundance: -
v_gene: TRBV4-2
j_gene: TRBJ2-3
CDR3nt: TGTGCCAGCAGCCAAGTTTGGGACAGGGGCACAGATACGCAGTATTTT
CDR3aa: CASSQVWDRGTDTQYF

d_gene: -
abundance: -
v_gene: TRBV6-2/TRBV6-3
j_gene: TRBJ2-3
CDR3nt: TGTGCCAGCAGTGAGGCGAGGGGCCCCATGGGAGATACGCAGTATTTT
CDR3aa: CASSEARGPMGDTQYF